In its sample, the clone carrying this TCR beta chain was seen once. Its specificity is unknown. The CDR3 consists of 13 residues. Germline V CDR1 and CDR2: MNHEY, SVGAGI. The V end was cut by 6 bases, the J end by 4 bases, with 12 bases between. A single record per CDR3 protein comes from TCRdb applying MiXCR to the multiplex PCR reads. The sample lists 200,000 to 300,000 distinct CDR3 sequences, under 35% occurring once. This sample is drawn from a study of breast tumors, draining lymph nodes, adjacent tissues. Study-level points and caveats: Data fit most tumor T cells coming from lymph node, expanding in tumor. Tumors had less TCR diversity than lymph nodes, more than nontumor tissue. Data only fit, rather than demonstrated, lymph node origin of most tumor T cells. Luminal-like breast cancer showed significantly greater tumor-nontumor repertoire similarity than basal-like breast cancer did.

Breast cancer patients provided tissue from their axillary draining lymph nodes. V and J are TRBV6-5 and TRBJ2-5, with D tentatively TRBD2 (5 bases). The TCR was taken from a female donor with breast cancer. Some clones in this sample may be carry-over from other donors' samples. Sequencing was carried out using axillary lymph node tissue. The CDR3 DNA reads TGTGCCAGCAGGTCGCCGGGAAGAGAGACCCAGTACTTC. Residues: CASRSPGRETQYF.